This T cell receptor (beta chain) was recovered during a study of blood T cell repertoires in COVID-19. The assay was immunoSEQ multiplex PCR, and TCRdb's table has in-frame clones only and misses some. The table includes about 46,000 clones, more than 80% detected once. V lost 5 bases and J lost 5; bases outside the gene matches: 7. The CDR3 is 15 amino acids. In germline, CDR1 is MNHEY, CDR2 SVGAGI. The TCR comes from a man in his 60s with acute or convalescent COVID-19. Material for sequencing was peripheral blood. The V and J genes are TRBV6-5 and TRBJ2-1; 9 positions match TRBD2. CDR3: CASSPLAGGNNEQFF. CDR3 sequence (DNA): TGTGCCAGCAGTCCACTAGCGGGTGGAAACAATGAGCAGTTCTTC.